The rows below give T cell receptor beta chains drawn from one sample of a study of T cell changes during pregnancy in multiple sclerosis. Generated by immunoSEQ multiplex PCR, the TCRdb table keeps only in-frame clones and is missing some. The sample contains approximately 60,000 clones, about 93% of which appear only once. Sample: CD4+ T cells from peripheral blood mononuclear cells, taken before pregnancy. Source of these receptors: a female donor with multiple sclerosis, enrolled in a pregnancy study. CDR3s include the opening cysteine and the closing phenylalanine or tryptophan. The D gene is left open where the match is weak. Expanded clones get a size class; other rows say once, few or many, or leave the size out.

clone_size | d_call | j_call | v_call | cdr3_aa | cdr3_nt
. | . | TRBJ2-1 | TRBV5-1 | CASSLTSGEQFF | TGCGCCAGCAGCTTGACTAGTGGTGAGCAGTTCTTC
. | . | TRBJ2-3 | TRBV7-2 | CASSFSGPSADTQYF | TGTGCCAGCAGCTTTAGCGGTCCAAGCGCAGATACGCAGTATTTT
. | TRBD2 | TRBJ2-3 | TRBV6-6 | CASSFTSGIKYF | TGTGCCAGCAGTTTTACTAGCGGGATTAAGTATTTT
. | TRBD1 | TRBJ2-2 | TRBV19 | CASGDSEIANTGELFF | TGTGCCTCTGGGGACAGTGAAATAGCGAACACCGGGGAGCTGTTTTTT
. | TRBD2 | TRBJ2-1 | TRBV19 | CASSKRTSGTYNEQFF | TGTGCCAGTAGTAAAAGGACTAGCGGTACCTACAATGAGCAGTTCTTC
. | . | TRBJ1-5 | TRBV6-1 | CASSDRQFQPQHF | TGTGCCAGCAGTGACCGACAGTTCCAGCCCCAGCATTTT
. | TRBD1 | TRBJ1-2 | TRBV4-2 | CASSQEGGTGVLLYGYTF | TGTGCCAGCAGCCAAGAAGGGGGGACAGGGGTACTTTTGTATGGCTACACCTTC
. | TRBD2 | TRBJ2-1 | TRBV5-1 | CASSLDGRASYNEQFF | TGCGCCAGCAGCTTGGACGGGAGGGCCTCCTACAATGAGCAGTTCTTC
. | . | TRBJ1-2 | TRBV27 | CASSLRKGGGYTF | TGTGCCAGCAGTTTACGGAAAGGAGGTGGCTACACCTTC
. | . | TRBJ2-7 | TRBV5-1 | CASSLAGEGQYF | TGCGCCAGCAGCTTGGCCGGCGAGGGGCAGTACTTC
. | . | TRBJ2-7 | TRBV7-2 | CASSPASAREQYF | TGTGCCAGCAGCCCGGCAAGTGCGAGGGAGCAGTACTTC
. | . | TRBJ2-2 | TRBV11-3 | CASSFIVGAVNTGELFF | TGTGCCAGCAGCTTTATTGTAGGGGCCGTGAACACCGGGGAGCTGTTTTTT
. | TRBD1 | TRBJ1-1 | TRBV18 | CASSQSTGKSEAFF | TGTGCCAGCTCACAATCGACAGGGAAGTCTGAAGCTTTCTTT
. | TRBD1 | TRBJ1-6 | TRBV5-4 | CASSLGPRLDRGSPLHF | TGTGCCAGCAGCTTGGGACCCCGCCTCGACAGGGGTTCACCCCTCCACTTT
. | TRBD2 | TRBJ2-5 | TRBV6-5 | CASSYSRLASRETQYF | TGTGCCAGCAGTTACTCTCGACTAGCGAGTAGAGAGACCCAGTACTTC
. | . | TRBJ2-4 | TRBV28 | CASSFQGLAKNIQYF | TGTGCCAGCAGTTTTCAGGGATTAGCCAAAAACATTCAGTACTTC
once | . | TRBJ2-3 | TRBV11-2 | CASSLVAGKLDTQYF | TGTGCCAGCAGCTTAGTGGCGGGAAAGCTAGATACGCAGTATTTT
once | . | TRBJ1-2 | TRBV27 | CASSSHGVEVNYGYTF | TGTGCCAGCAGTTCACACGGGGTTGAGGTCAACTATGGCTACACCTTC
. | . | TRBJ1-1 | TRBV14 | CASSPGLRPGMNTEAFF | TGTGCCAGCAGCCCGGGACTCCGGCCCGGCATGAACACTGAAGCTTTCTTT
. | . | TRBJ1-2 | TRBV30 | CAWWDTKNYGYTF | TGTGCCTGGTGGGACACAAAGAACTATGGCTACACCTTC
. | TRBD1 | TRBJ2-7 | TRBV5-1 | CASSLLGQANYEQYF | TGCGCCAGCAGCTTGCTGGGACAGGCCAACTACGAGCAGTACTTC
once | . | TRBJ2-5 | TRBV15 | CATSRASEGSGETQYF | TGTGCCACCAGCAGAGCGTCAGAGGGCTCGGGAGAGACCCAGTACTTC
. | . | TRBJ1-1 | TRBV27 | CASSLRNRGTEAFF | TGTGCCAGCAGTTTAAGGAACCGAGGGACTGAAGCTTTCTTT
. | . | TRBJ1-1 | TRBV7-2 | CASSSRRNTEAFF | TGTGCCAGCAGCTCTCGCAGGAACACTGAAGCTTTCTTT
. | . | TRBJ1-1 | TRBV28 | CASTRDVTEAFF | TGTGCCAGCACACGCGATGTCACTGAAGCTTTCTTT
. | . | TRBJ1-2 | TRBV4-3 | CASSQDRNRRLYGYTF | TGCGCCAGCAGCCAAGATCGCAACAGAAGACTATATGGCTACACCTTC
. | . | TRBJ1-1 | TRBV5-1 | CASSAGTRQMNTEAFF | TGCGCCAGCAGCGCCGGAACAAGACAGATGAACACTGAAGCTTTCTTT
. | . | TRBJ2-3 | TRBV19 | CASKRGPPDTQYF | TGTGCCAGTAAAAGGGGCCCCCCGGATACGCAGTATTTT
. | TRBD2 | TRBJ2-5 | TRBV29-1 | CSVGLAVRETQYF | TGCAGCGTTGGGCTAGCGGTACGGGAGACCCAGTACTTC
. | . | TRBJ2-3 | TRBV2 | CASSRGGDTQYF | TGTGCCAGCAGCCGAGGTGGAGATACGCAGTATTTT
. | TRBD2 | TRBJ2-5 | TRBV7-3 | CASSPGGGETQYF | TGTGCCAGCAGTCCCGGGGGGGGAGAGACCCAGTACTTC
. | . | TRBJ2-3 | TRBV2 | CASIVQGTSTDTQYF | TGTGCCAGCATTGTTCAAGGGACTAGCACAGATACGCAGTATTTT
. | TRBD1 | TRBJ1-3 | TRBV11-2 | CASSLATGTGYTIYF | TGTGCCAGCAGCTTAGCGACCGGGACAGGCTACACCATATATTTT
. | . | TRBJ2-1 | TRBV6-4 | CASSDRGEQFF | TGTGCCAGCAGTGACCGGGGTGAGCAGTTCTTC
. | TRBD2 | TRBJ2-1 | TRBV11-3 | CASSLNSGEYNEQFF | TGTGCCAGCAGCTTAAACAGCGGGGAATACAATGAGCAGTTCTTC
few | . | TRBJ2-2 | TRBV6-6 | CASSYGGSGELFF | TGTGCCAGCAGTTACGGCGGGTCCGGGGAGCTGTTTTTT
. | . | TRBJ1-2 | TRBV7-2 | CASSLDRADYGYTF | TGTGCCAGCAGCTTAGACAGGGCGGACTATGGCTACACCTTC
. | . | TRBJ1-6 | TRBV5-6 | CASSLRTASSYNSPLHF | TGTGCCAGCAGCTTGAGGACAGCGAGCTCCTATAATTCACCCCTCCACTTT
. | TRBD1 | TRBJ2-1 | TRBV11-3 | CASSFTGALGEQFF | TGTGCCAGCAGCTTTACAGGGGCCCTGGGTGAGCAGTTCTTC